These T cell receptor beta chains were read from a single sample in a study of T cells in Graves' hyperthyroidism and ophthalmopathy. Each CDR3 protein gets one entry after TCRdb re-called the multiplex PCR reads with MiXCR. The table shows 270,000 or so distinct CDR3 sequences, with approximately 26% occurring only once. Material: blood. The source of these receptors is a man aged 35 to 55 with Graves' hyperthyroidism that later progressed to Graves' ophthalmopathy. CDR3s include the opening cysteine and the closing phenylalanine or tryptophan. The D gene is left open where the match is weak. Part of the rows lack a size; the others show once, few, many or a class for expanded clones.

j_gene | abundance | d_gene | v_gene | CDR3aa | CDR3nt
TRBJ1-1 | many | TRBD1 | TRBV3-1 | CASSHRTGGVNTEAFF | TGTGCCAGCAGCCACCGGACAGGGGGGGTGAACACTGAAGCTTTCTTT
TRBJ2-7 | . | . | TRBV12-3/TRBV12-4 | CASRDHTYEQYF | TGTGCCAGCAGGGATCACACCTACGAGCAGTACTTC
TRBJ1-2 | many | TRBD1 | TRBV19 | CATPSAGTAHYGFYGYTF | TGTGCCACTCCCTCCGCCGGGACAGCGCACTACGGATTCTATGGCTACACCTTC
TRBJ2-7 | . | TRBD2 | TRBV6-5 | CASSYGLAPPEYF | TGTGCCAGCAGTTACGGACTAGCCCCTCCGGAGTACTTC
TRBJ2-7 | many | TRBD1 | TRBV19 | CASSWGRGISYEQYF | TGTGCCAGTAGTTGGGGCAGGGGGATTTCCTACGAGCAGTACTTC
TRBJ2-7 | . | . | TRBV6-1 | CASSSPGTSAYEQYF | TGTGCCAGCAGCTCCCCGGGGACGTCGGCCTACGAGCAGTACTTC
TRBJ1-2 | many | TRBD1 | TRBV6-1 | CASRETGGARQGGYTF | TGTGCCAGCAGGGAAACAGGGGGCGCGAGACAGGGCGGCTACACCTTC
TRBJ2-7 | many | . | TRBV6-5 | CASSYNRYSYEQYF | TGTGCCAGCAGTTACAACAGATACTCCTACGAGCAGTACTTC
TRBJ2-5 | few | . | TRBV6-5 | CASSYWDTHQETQYF | TGTGCCAGCAGTTACTGGGACACCCACCAAGAGACCCAGTACTTC
TRBJ2-5 | few | . | TRBV4-1 | CASSQSLETQYF | TGCGCCAGCAGCCAATCATTGGAGACCCAGTACTTC
TRBJ2-2 | many | . | TRBV7-6 | CASSSRISNTGELFF | TGTGCCAGCAGTAGCAGGATTTCGAACACCGGGGAGCTGTTTTTT
TRBJ2-4 | few | . | TRBV6-1 | CASSETPTGKNIQYF | TGTGCCAGCAGTGAAACCCCGACAGGAAAAAACATTCAGTACTTC
TRBJ2-7 | many | . | TRBV6-5 | CASSSQYEQYF | TGTGCCAGCAGTTCGCAATACGAGCAGTACTTC
TRBJ2-7 | many | TRBD2 | TRBV28 | CASNMPSGSTYEQYF | TGTGCCAGCAACATGCCTAGCGGGAGTACGTACGAGCAGTACTTC
TRBJ2-5 | few | . | TRBV19 | CASNYGETQYF | TGTGCCAGTAATTATGGGGAGACCCAGTACTTC
TRBJ1-1 | many | . | TRBV12-3/TRBV12-4 | CASSLGSRPNGEAFF | TGTGCCAGCAGTTTAGGCTCGCGGCCAAACGGTGAAGCTTTCTTT
TRBJ2-3 | many | TRBD2 | TRBV2 | CASSDTSGSTDTQYF | TGTGCCAGCAGTGATACTAGCGGGAGTACAGATACGCAGTATTTT
TRBJ1-1 | many | . | TRBV12-3/TRBV12-4 | CASRSGLRGTEAFF | TGTGCCAGCAGGTCCGGATTGCGGGGCACTGAAGCTTTCTTT
TRBJ2-7 | many | TRBD2 | TRBV5-8 | CASSLGAPSGTSYEQYF | TGTGCCAGCAGCTTGGGGGCCCCTAGCGGTACCTCCTACGAGCAGTACTTC
TRBJ2-7 | many | TRBD1 | TRBV11-2 | CASSLLPNRGFPYEQYF | TGTGCCAGCAGCTTACTCCCGAACAGGGGGTTTCCCTACGAGCAGTACTTC
TRBJ1-2 | many | . | TRBV27 | CASSLYAPKDYGYTF | TGTGCCAGCAGTTTATACGCGCCCAAAGACTATGGCTACACCTTC
TRBJ2-7 | . | . | TRBV28 | CASSLVERAAYF | TGTGCCAGCAGTTTAGTGGAGAGGGCGGCGTACTTC
TRBJ1-1 | many | . | TRBV20-1 | CSALLNEAFF | TGCAGTGCCCTACTAAATGAAGCTTTCTTT
TRBJ1-1 | . | . | TRBV12-3/TRBV12-4 | CASKLVPTEAFF | TGTGCCAGCAAGCTGGTGCCCACTGAAGCTTTCTTT
TRBJ1-1 | . | . | TRBV6-2/TRBV6-3 | CASSSPPGRGTEAFF | TGTGCCAGCAGTTCCCCTCCTGGGCGAGGCACTGAAGCTTTCTTT